This T cell receptor beta chain was identified during a study of OX40 agonist ivuxolimab in advanced cancers. Study-wide background: Patients received ivuxolimab, an intravenous treatment, every 2 weeks at 0.01 to 10 mg/kg. Whole-study results and caveats: Clonal expansion by week 6 occurred in CD4+ and CD8+ blood T cells (at 0.1 to 3.0 mg/kg). Expanded clones belonging to CD8+ T cells outnumbered, on average, those of CD4+.

The CDR3 is 13 amino acids. V gave up 4 bases and J gave up 5 bases, with 11 bases separating them. From germline, CDR1 is LGHNT and CDR2 FRNRAP. Method: immunoSEQ multiplex PCR; TCRdb's copy keeps in-frame clones and lacks some. Of 20,000 to 25,000 clones in the sample, 78% were seen once. Regarding this clone: Its target is unknown.

This chain joins TRBV12-5 and TRBJ2-5; D not resolved. This sample comprised CD4+ or CD8+ T cells sorted from blood, obtained in a trial of the OX40 agonist ivuxolimab. This sequence was found in an adult with an advanced solid tumor such as melanoma, head and neck, liver or kidney cancer. The CDR3 nucleotides read TGTGCTAGTGGTTACAACACCGGGGAGACCCAGTACTTC. It codes for CASGYNTGETQYF.